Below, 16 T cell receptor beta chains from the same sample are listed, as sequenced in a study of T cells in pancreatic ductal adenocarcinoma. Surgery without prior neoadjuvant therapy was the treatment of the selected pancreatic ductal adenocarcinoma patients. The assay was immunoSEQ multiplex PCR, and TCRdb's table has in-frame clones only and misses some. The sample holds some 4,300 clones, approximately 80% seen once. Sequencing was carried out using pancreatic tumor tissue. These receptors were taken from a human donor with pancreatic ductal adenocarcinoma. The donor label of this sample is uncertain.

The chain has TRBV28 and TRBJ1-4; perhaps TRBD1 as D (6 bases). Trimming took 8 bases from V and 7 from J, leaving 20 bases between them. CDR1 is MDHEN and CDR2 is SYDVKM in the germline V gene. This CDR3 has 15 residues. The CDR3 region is CASHNLRGGSEKLFF. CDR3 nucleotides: TGTGCCAGCCACAACCTCAGGGGAGGCAGTGAAAAACTGTTTTTT.

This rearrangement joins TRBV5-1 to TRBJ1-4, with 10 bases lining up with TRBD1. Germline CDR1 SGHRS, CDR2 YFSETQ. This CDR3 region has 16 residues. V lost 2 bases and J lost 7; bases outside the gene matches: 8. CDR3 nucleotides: TGCGCCAGCAGCTTACCGGGACAGGGGATGGGTGAAAAACTGTTTTTT. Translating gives CASSLPGQGMGEKLFF.

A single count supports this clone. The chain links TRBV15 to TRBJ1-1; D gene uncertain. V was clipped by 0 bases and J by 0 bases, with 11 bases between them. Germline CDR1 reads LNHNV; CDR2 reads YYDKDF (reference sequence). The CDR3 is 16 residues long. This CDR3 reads CATSRDPPGMNTEAFF. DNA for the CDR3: TGTGCCACCAGCAGAGATCCCCCGGGGATGAACACTGAAGCTTTCTTT. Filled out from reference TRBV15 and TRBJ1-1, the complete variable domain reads DAMVIQNPRYQVTQFGKPVTLSCSQTLNHNVMYWYQQKSSQAPKLLFHYYDKDFNNEADTPDNFQSRRPNTSFCFLDIRSPGLGDTAMYLCATSRDPPGMNTEAFFGQGTRLTVV.

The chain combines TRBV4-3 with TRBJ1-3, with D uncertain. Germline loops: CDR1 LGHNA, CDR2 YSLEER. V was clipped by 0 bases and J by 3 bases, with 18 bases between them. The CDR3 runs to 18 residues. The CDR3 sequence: CASSQDQKTAVFGNTIYF. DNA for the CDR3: TGCGCCAGCAGCCAAGATCAGAAGACGGCCGTTTTTGGAAACACCATATATTTT.

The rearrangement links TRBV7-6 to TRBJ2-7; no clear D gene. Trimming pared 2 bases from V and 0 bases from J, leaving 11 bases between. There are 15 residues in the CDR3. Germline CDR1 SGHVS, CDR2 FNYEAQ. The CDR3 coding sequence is TGTGCCAGCAGCTTATCCGAACAAAGCTCCTACGAGCAGTACTTC. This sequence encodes CASSLSEQSSYEQYF.

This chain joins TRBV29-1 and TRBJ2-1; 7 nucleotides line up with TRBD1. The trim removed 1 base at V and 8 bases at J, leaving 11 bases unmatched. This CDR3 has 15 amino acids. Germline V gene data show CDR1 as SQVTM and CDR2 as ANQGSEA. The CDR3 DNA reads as TGCAGCGTTGAAGGATGGGACAGCCGGTATGATGAGCAGTTCTTC. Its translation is CSVEGWDSRYDEQFF.

The CDR3 sequence is CASSGDRGGIRGVSGNTIYF. CDR3 in DNA: TGTGCCAGCAGCGGGGACAGGGGCGGAATCCGAGGAGTCTCTGGAAACACCATATATTTT. The chain combines TRBV13 with TRBJ1-3; 10 nucleotides align to TRBD1. Per germline, CDR1 PRHDT and CDR2 FYEKMQ (reference sequence). Trimming at V came to 5 bases and at J to 0 bases, leaving 16 bases not matched to a gene. CDR3 length: 20 amino acids.

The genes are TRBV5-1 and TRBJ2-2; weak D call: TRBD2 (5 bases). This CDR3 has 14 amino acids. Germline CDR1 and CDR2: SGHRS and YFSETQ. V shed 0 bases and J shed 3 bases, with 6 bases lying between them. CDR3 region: CASSLDGDTGELFF. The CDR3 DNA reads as TGCGCCAGCAGCTTGGACGGGGACACCGGGGAGCTGTTTTTT.

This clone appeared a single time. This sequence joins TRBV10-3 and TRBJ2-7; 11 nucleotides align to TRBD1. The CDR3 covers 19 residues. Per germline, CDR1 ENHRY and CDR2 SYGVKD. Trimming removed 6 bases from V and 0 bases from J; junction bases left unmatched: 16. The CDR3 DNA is TGTGCCATCAGAGTCCCCGGGACAGGGGGATTAACAAGCTCCTACGAGCAGTACTTC. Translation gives CAIRVPGTGGLTSSYEQYF.

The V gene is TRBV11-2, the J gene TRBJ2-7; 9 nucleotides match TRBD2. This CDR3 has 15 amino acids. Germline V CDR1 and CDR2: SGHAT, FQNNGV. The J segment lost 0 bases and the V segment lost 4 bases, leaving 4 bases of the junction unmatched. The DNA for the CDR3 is TGTGCCAGCAGCTCGCTAGCGGGGACCTCCTACGAGCAGTACTTC. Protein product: CASSSLAGTSYEQYF.

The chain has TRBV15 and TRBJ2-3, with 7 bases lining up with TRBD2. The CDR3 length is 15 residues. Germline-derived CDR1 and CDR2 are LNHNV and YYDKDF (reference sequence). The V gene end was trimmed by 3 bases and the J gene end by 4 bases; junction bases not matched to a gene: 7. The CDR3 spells CATSRAGVRADTQYF. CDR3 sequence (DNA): TGTGCCACCAGCAGGGCGGGGGTAAGGGCAGATACGCAGTATTTT.

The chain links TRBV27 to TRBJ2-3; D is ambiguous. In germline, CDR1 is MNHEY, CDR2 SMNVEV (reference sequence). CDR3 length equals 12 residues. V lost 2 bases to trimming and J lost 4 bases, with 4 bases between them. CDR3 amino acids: CASSLKADTQYF. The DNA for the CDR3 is TGTGCCAGCAGTTTAAAGGCAGATACGCAGTATTTT.

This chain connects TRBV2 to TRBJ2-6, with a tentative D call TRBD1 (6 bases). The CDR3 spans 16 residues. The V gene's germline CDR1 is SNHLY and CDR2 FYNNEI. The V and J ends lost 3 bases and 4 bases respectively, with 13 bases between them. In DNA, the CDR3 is TGTGCCAGCAGTGATCTCACAGGGTTCGGGGCCAACGTCCTGACTTTC. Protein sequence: CASSDLTGFGANVLTF. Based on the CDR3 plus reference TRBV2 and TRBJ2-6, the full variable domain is EPEVTQTPSHQVTQMGQEVILRCVPISNHLYFYWYRQILGQKVEFLVSFYNNEISEKSEIFDDQFSVERPDGSNFTLKIRSTKLEDSAMYFCASSDLTGFGANVLTFGAGSRLTVL.

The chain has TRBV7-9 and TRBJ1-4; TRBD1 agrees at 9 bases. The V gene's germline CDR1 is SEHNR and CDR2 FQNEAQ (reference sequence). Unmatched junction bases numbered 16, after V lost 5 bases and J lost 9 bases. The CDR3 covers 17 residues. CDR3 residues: CASSKDTGGALAQKLFF. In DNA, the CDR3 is TGTGCCAGCAGCAAAGATACAGGGGGCGCTTTGGCCCAAAAACTGTTTTTT.

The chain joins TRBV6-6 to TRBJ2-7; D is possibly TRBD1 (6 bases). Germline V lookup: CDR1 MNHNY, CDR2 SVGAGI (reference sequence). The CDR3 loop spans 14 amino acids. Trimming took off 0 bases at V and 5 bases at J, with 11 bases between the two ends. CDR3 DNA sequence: TGTGCCAGCAGTTACTCACTTGGACAGAACGAGCAGTACTTC. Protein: CASSYSLGQNEQYF.

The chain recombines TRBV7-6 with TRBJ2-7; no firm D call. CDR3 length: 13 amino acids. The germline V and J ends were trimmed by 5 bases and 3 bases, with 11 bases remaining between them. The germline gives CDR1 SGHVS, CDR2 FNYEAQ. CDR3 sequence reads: CASSPGPNYEQYF. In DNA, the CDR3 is TGTGCCAGCAGCCCAGGCCCAAACTACGAGCAGTACTTC.